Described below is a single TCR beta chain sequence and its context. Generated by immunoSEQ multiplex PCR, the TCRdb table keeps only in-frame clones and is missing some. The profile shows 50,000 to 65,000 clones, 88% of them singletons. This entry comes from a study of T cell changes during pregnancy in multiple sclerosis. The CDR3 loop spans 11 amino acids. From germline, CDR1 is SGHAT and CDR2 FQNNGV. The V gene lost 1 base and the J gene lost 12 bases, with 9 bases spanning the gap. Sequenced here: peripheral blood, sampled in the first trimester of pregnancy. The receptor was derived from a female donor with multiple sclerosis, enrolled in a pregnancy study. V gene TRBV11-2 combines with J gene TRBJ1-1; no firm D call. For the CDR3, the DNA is TGTGCCAGCAGCTTAGGGCGGGGAACTTTCTTT. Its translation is CASSLGRGTFF.